Shown below are 6 T cell receptor beta chains from a single sample sequenced in a study of long-term antiretroviral therapy in people with HIV. Survey level was the resolution at which the v3.0 immunoSEQ assay ran. Data came from immunoSEQ multiplex PCR; TCRdb stores just in-frame clones and leaves some out. Among about 30,000 clones listed, roughly 94% were seen once. The sample in question was unsorted PBMCs, obtained just over 5 years after starting antiretroviral therapy. The receptors derive from a woman aged 45-65 years with HIV.

The V call is TRBV7-8, the J call TRBJ1-2, with TRBD1 as a possible D gene (5 bases). The CDR3 totals 15 residues. Germline assignment: CDR1 SGHVS and CDR2 FQNEAQ. The ends were cut back, 1 base at V and 4 bases at J, with 13 bases in the middle. The CDR3 DNA sequence: TGTGCCAGCAGCTTAGATAGGGGAGACGCCTATGGCTACACCTTC. Its translation: CASSLDRGDAYGYTF.

CDR3 coding DNA: TGTGCCAGCAGCTTGAACGCAGGTTATAGTAGTAACGAGCAGTACTTC. Translating it yields CASSLNAGYSSNEQYF. The chain links TRBV7-6 to TRBJ2-7; D gene unclear. V gave up 3 bases and J gave up 5 bases, with 20 bases separating them. Germline V lookup: CDR1 SGHVS, CDR2 FNYEAQ. This CDR3 region has 16 residues.

This clone was seen once. The V and J genes are TRBV14 and TRBJ1-1; TRBD1 agrees at 7 bases. Germline values: CDR1 SGHDN, CDR2 FVKESK. Trimming removed 4 bases from V and 6 bases from J; junction bases left unmatched: 17. The CDR3 is 17 amino acids. CDR3 in DNA: TGTGCCAGCAGCCGCATGTCGACAGGGTACCGACTTTCTGAAGCTTTCTTT. Residues: CASSRMSTGYRLSEAFF.

This chain joins TRBV7-3 and TRBJ2-3; possibly TRBD2 for D (6 bases). CDR1 is SGHTA and CDR2 is FQGTGA in the germline V gene. The CDR3 length is 16 residues. V was trimmed by 2 bases and J by 0 bases, leaving 12 bases between them. The CDR3 spells CASSLSLGGSTDTQYF. The CDR3, as DNA: TGTGCCAGCAGCTTATCCCTGGGGGGAAGCACAGATACGCAGTATTTT.

The J gene is TRBJ1-2, the V gene TRBV27; 8 bases align to TRBD1. V dropped 5 bases and J dropped 4; count of bases not matched to a gene: 6. Germline V CDR1 and CDR2: MNHEY, SMNVEV (reference sequence). The CDR3 is 14 residues long. DNA of the CDR3: TGTGCCAGCAGTGCCCGGACAGGGACCTATGGCTACACCTTC. Translated: CASSARTGTYGYTF.

V and J are TRBV7-9 and TRBJ1-1, with D possibly matching TRBD1 (5 bases). This CDR3 has 16 residues. Germline V gives CDR1 SEHNR, CDR2 FQNEAQ (reference sequence). V lost 5 bases and J lost 3, with 19 bases in between. The CDR3 nucleotides are TGTGCCAGCAGCCGAGGGGCAGGGAGGGGCGACACTGAAGCTTTCTTT. This sequence encodes CASSRGAGRGDTEAFF.